Each of the 21 T cell receptor beta chains below was sequenced from the same sample in a study of identical twins. Each CDR3 protein is one row after TCRdb ran MiXCR on the 5' RACE reads. The sample includes some 790,000 distinct CDR3 sequences, roughly 20% of them seen just once. These data are also associated with another study on T cells expressing NK-cell markers.

Source material: PBMCs. The receptors here all came from a woman aged 18-29 years in good health.

The J gene is TRBJ2-3, the V gene TRBV10-3; no reliable D call. The CDR3 contains 13 residues. Looked up from germline, CDR1 is ENHRY and CDR2 is SYGVKD. V lost 0 bases to trimming and J lost 9 bases, with 10 bases between them. The CDR3 sequence: CAISESGRLTQYF. The DNA for the CDR3 is TGTGCCATCAGTGAGTCCGGTCGGCTAACGCAGTATTTT.

The chain couples TRBV6-5 to TRBJ2-2; a possible D gene is TRBD1 (5 bases). The V gene lost 4 bases and the J gene lost 7 bases, with 16 bases spanning the gap. Germline V lookup: CDR1 MNHEY, CDR2 SVGAGI. The CDR3 is 15 amino acids. The CDR3 reads CASSSYTQGDGELFF. CDR3 nucleotides: TGTGCCAGCAGTTCGTACACTCAGGGCGACGGGGAGCTGTTTTTT.

This clonotype was counted between two and nine times. The chain joins TRBV9 to TRBJ1-2; 7 bases line up with TRBD1. Germline assignment: CDR1 SGDLS and CDR2 YYNGEE. CDR3 length: 14 residues. With 0 bases clipped from V and 7 bases from J, the junction kept 6 bases outside the gene matches. The CDR3, as DNA: TGTGCCAGCAGCGTAGACGGAGGGGGCGGTGGCTACACCTTC. Translated, it gives CASSVDGGGGGYTF.

This chain uses TRBV15 with TRBJ2-5; tentative D call: TRBD1 (6 bases). CDR3 length: 14 residues. V was shortened by 3 bases and J by 3 bases, with 11 bases between the two germline ends. Germline values: CDR1 LNHNV, CDR2 YYDKDF (reference sequence). The CDR3 region is CATSRTGPKETQYF. CDR3 coding DNA: TGTGCCACCAGCAGGACAGGACCAAAAGAGACCCAGTACTTC. The complete variable domain, with remaining parts taken from reference TRBV15 and TRBJ2-5, reads DAMVIQNPRYQVTQFGKPVTLSCSQTLNHNVMYWYQQKSSQAPKLLFHYYDKDFNNEADTPDNFQSRRPNTSFCFLDIRSPGLGDTAMYLCATSRTGPKETQYFGPGTRLLVL.

This clonotype has only a few counts. V and J are TRBV4-3 and TRBJ2-7, with TRBD1 as a possible D gene (5 bases). The CDR3 sequence is 17 residues long. V lost 4 bases to trimming and J lost 2 bases, with 21 bases between them. In germline, CDR1 is LGHNA, CDR2 YSLEER. The CDR3 is CASSLRYRQSETYEQYF. DNA of the CDR3: TGCGCCAGCAGCCTACGCTATCGACAGAGCGAAACCTACGAGCAGTACTTC.

The rearrangement joins TRBV20-1 to TRBJ1-1, with 8 bases that match TRBD1. Trimming took 5 bases from V and 6 from J; bases not matched to a gene: 5. Germline V gene lookup returns CDR1 DFQATT and CDR2 SNEGSKA (reference sequence). This CDR3 is 12 amino acids long. The CDR3 DNA reads as TGCAGTGCTGAGCGGACAGGGCCTGAAGCTTTCTTT. Translating it yields CSAERTGPEAFF.

This clonotype was recorded a few times. The gene calls are TRBV10-3 and TRBJ2-7, with a weak D call TRBD1 (5 bases). This CDR3 has 12 residues. Germline V gene sequence: CDR1 ENHRY, CDR2 SYGVKD. V dropped 10 bases and J dropped 1 base, with 11 bases sitting between them. The CDR3 region has the DNA TGTGCCACCCAGGGTCTTTCCTACGAGCAGTACTTC. This sequence encodes CATQGLSYEQYF.

This clonotype was counted ten times or more. The chain recombines TRBV7-2 with TRBJ1-5; a weak D match, TRBD1 (6 bases). This CDR3 is 12 amino acids long. The germline V gene has CDR1 SGHTA and CDR2 FQGNSA. Trimming left V 5 bases short and J 8 bases short, with 10 bases between. The chain's CDR3 is CASSANREPQHF. Written as DNA, the CDR3 is TGTGCCAGCAGCGCCAACAGGGAGCCCCAGCATTTT.

This chain joins TRBV25-1 and TRBJ2-1; perhaps D is TRBD1 or TRBD2 (5 bases each). Trimming pared 3 bases from V and 3 bases from J, leaving 15 bases between. This CDR3 is built from 16 residues. Germline values: CDR1 MGHDK, CDR2 SYGVNS. CDR3 nucleotides: TGTGCCAGCAGTGATACCACTAGAGGGGACTACAATGAGCAGTTCTTC. This codes for CASSDTTRGDYNEQFF.

This sequence joins TRBV7-8 and TRBJ2-1; D uncertain. Germline assignment: CDR1 SGHVS and CDR2 FQNEAQ. Trimming removed 5 bases from V and 7 bases from J, with 21 bases in between. The CDR3 contains 16 residues. CDR3 in DNA: TGTGCCAGCAGCGGTACTCTCGGACGTCTGACTAATGAGCAGTTCTTC. Its protein product is CASSGTLGRLTNEQFF.

This chain connects TRBV6-1 to TRBJ1-5; D not certain. The germline V gene has CDR1 MNHNS and CDR2 SASEGT. V lost 5 bases, J lost 4 bases, and 9 bases lay in between. This CDR3 region has 13 residues. The CDR3 DNA is TGTGCCAGCAGTACAGTAGGAAATCAGCCCCAGCATTTT. Residues: CASSTVGNQPQHF.

The CDR3 region is CASRSTGAGSGEQFF. In nucleotides, the CDR3 is TGTGCCAGCAGGTCGACAGGGGCAGGGTCGGGTGAGCAGTTCTTC. This chain connects TRBV12-3 or TRBV12-4 to TRBJ2-1, with 8 bases that match TRBD1. This CDR3 spans 15 amino acids. Trimming at V came to 6 bases and at J to 9 bases, leaving 13 bases not matched to a gene.

This clonotype turned up a few times. The chain combines TRBV5-1 with TRBJ1-1, with D unresolved. The germline V and J ends were trimmed by 0 bases and 6 bases, with 9 bases remaining between them. The CDR3 contains 13 residues. Germline loops: CDR1 SGHRS, CDR2 YFSETQ. CDR3 residues: CASSLASAPEAFF. The CDR3 DNA reads TGCGCCAGCAGCTTGGCCTCAGCTCCTGAAGCTTTCTTT.

The sample holds a few counts of this clonotype. The chain joins TRBV20-1 to TRBJ1-1, with D perhaps TRBD1 (5 bases). The CDR3 consists of 12 residues. Germline CDR1 reads DFQATT; CDR2 reads SNEGSKA (reference sequence). The germline V and J ends were trimmed by 7 bases and 7 bases, with 16 bases remaining between them. CDR3 residues: CSVSGRNGEAFF. As DNA, the CDR3 is TGCAGTGTTTCGGGGCGGAACGGTGAAGCTTTCTTT.

This clonotype was seen a few times. V and J are TRBV20-1 and TRBJ2-3; D is unclear. The CDR3 spans 15 residues. V was trimmed by 2 bases and J by 4 bases, leaving 16 bases between them. Germline CDR1 and CDR2: DFQATT and SNEGSKA (reference sequence). The CDR3 here is CSARSYQRGPDTQYF. The CDR3, as DNA: TGCAGTGCTAGAAGCTATCAGCGAGGCCCAGATACGCAGTATTTT.

This chain uses TRBV12-3 or TRBV12-4 with TRBJ2-3; no clear D gene. With 7 bases removed from V and 3 bases from J, the gap between germline ends came to 8 bases. The CDR3 is made up of 12 amino acids. CDR3 nucleotide sequence: TGTGCCAGCAACCCAAGTACAGATACGCAGTATTTT. It codes for CASNPSTDTQYF.

This clonotype occurred a few times. This sequence joins TRBV10-3 and TRBJ2-5; 11 bases are shared with TRBD2. The length of the CDR3 is 17 residues. The V segment lost 2 bases and the J segment 5 bases; nucleotides outside the gene matches: 10. CDR1 and CDR2 from the germline V gene are ENHRY and SYGVKD. In nucleotides, the CDR3 is TGTGCCATCAGTGAGCAACTAGCGGGAGTTGGGCCGGAGACCCAGTACTTC. Its protein product is CAISEQLAGVGPETQYF.

The chain combines TRBV7-2 with TRBJ2-2; 10 bases fit TRBD1. The CDR3 is 16 amino acids. V shed 5 bases, J shed 4 bases, and the junction held 7 bases outside the gene matches. Germline V gene lookup returns CDR1 SGHTA and CDR2 FQGNSA. The CDR3 DNA follows: TGTGCCAGCAGCGCCCCGGGACAGGGGACCACCGGGGAGCTGTTTTTT. It is translated as CASSAPGQGTTGELFF.

The V gene is TRBV27, the J gene TRBJ2-1; 7 bases line up with TRBD2. CDR3 length: 15 residues. Germline V gene sequence: CDR1 MNHEY, CDR2 SMNVEV (reference sequence). Losses at the gene ends were 4 bases for V and 5 bases for J; bases not matched to a gene: 8. This CDR3 is CASSYSGTIHNEQFF. CDR3 DNA: TGTGCCAGCAGTTACTCCGGGACTATTCACAATGAGCAGTTCTTC.

This clonotype was detected only a few times. The gene calls are TRBV9 and TRBJ1-1; weak D call: TRBD1 (5 bases). This CDR3 comprises 15 residues. Germline-derived CDR1 and CDR2 are SGDLS and YYNGEE. V was trimmed by 6 bases and J by 1 base, leaving 16 bases between them. Written as DNA, the CDR3 is TGTGCCAGCACCCAGGGCGGGCTCGGGAACACTGAAGCTTTCTTT. Amino acid sequence: CASTQGGLGNTEAFF.

This chain connects TRBV25-1 to TRBJ2-6; D gene unclear. Germline V gene data show CDR1 as MGHDK and CDR2 as SYGVNS. Trimming shortened V by 2 bases and J by 4 bases, and 18 bases separated the two germline ends. The CDR3 is 18 amino acids. The CDR3 coding sequence is TGTGCCAGCAGTGAAGGGGTCTGGGGAACGGACGGGGCCAACGTCCTGACTTTC. Protein sequence: CASSEGVWGTDGANVLTF.